The clone carrying this T cell receptor (beta chain) was seen a handful of times. One junction end disagrees with the germline gene, perhaps due to a read error. The sample comes from a study of blood T cells in healthy people across ages. Primed by a sample-barcoded 5' primer and a J-beta primer mix, a second PCR proceeded for about 6 to 11 cycles. The template-switch adaptor, which had 12 random nucleotides, put a tag on each cDNA molecule. There were at least 2.5 million CDR3-containing paired-end reads obtained from each sample. TCRdb reanalysed the 5' RACE reads using MiXCR and keeps one entry per CDR3 protein. The sample includes some 930,000 distinct CDR3 sequences, 29% of them seen just once. Germline lookup yields CDR1 KGHDR and CDR2 SFDVKD. CDR3 length: 14 amino acids. The same data also went into a second study, on T cells of mothers and their children.

J is TRBJ1-2 and V is TRBV24-1; 8 nucleotides match TRBD1. Sequencing used blood. The TCR originated in a woman in her forties in good health. CDR3 region: CTTSRQGNNYGYTF. CDR3 sequence (DNA): TGTACCACCAGTAGACAGGGGAACAACTATGGCTACACCTTC.